The present entry profiles one TCR beta chain with its context. The length of the CDR3 is 15 residues. CDR1 is LNHNV, CDR2 YYDKDF, per germline (reference sequence). V lost 2 bases, J lost 2 bases, and 10 bases lay in between. The treatment was: oral pan-JAK inhibitor, 5-10 mg twice daily. The data were taken from a study of CD8+ T cells in alopecia areata. RNA was extracted and reverse transcribed into cDNA as the sequencing template. TCRdb's table, derived via immunoSEQ multiplex PCR, lists solely in-frame clones and lacks some. The sample consists of 95,000 to 150,000 clones, around 53% of them appearing once.

This receptor was obtained from a human donor with alopecia areata. J is TRBJ2-4 and V is TRBV15; D remains ambiguous. This specimen consisted of CD4+ T cells sorted from blood, obtained at week 4, from a patient treated with tofacitinib. CDR3 bases: TGTGCCACCAGCAGACAAGACATAACCAAAAACATTCAGTACTTC. It codes for CATSRQDITKNIQYF.